This T cell receptor beta chain is from a study of OX40 agonist ivuxolimab in advanced cancers. Across the whole study: Patients were treated with ivuxolimab, an agonistic anti-OX40 (CD134) antibody. Every 2 weeks, patients got intravenous ivuxolimab at one of six dose levels (0.01-10 mg/kg).

Germline V gene data show CDR1 as SGDLS and CDR2 as YYNGEE. Trimming shortened V by 6 bases and J by 0 bases, and 9 bases separated the two germline ends. The CDR3 extends over 13 amino acids. TCRdb's copy holds only in-frame clones and misses some; the assay was immunoSEQ multiplex PCR. The data hold 50,000 to 65,000 clones, with approximately 80% observed a single time. The sample consisted of CD4+ or CD8+ T cells sorted from blood, taken in a trial of the OX40 agonist ivuxolimab. V gene TRBV9 combines with J gene TRBJ1-2; no reliable D call. The receptor was isolated from an adult with an advanced solid tumor such as melanoma, head and neck, liver or kidney cancer. The CDR3 region has the DNA TGTGCCAGCAACCCAAAAGCTAACTATGGCTACACCTTC. It yields the protein CASNPKANYGYTF.